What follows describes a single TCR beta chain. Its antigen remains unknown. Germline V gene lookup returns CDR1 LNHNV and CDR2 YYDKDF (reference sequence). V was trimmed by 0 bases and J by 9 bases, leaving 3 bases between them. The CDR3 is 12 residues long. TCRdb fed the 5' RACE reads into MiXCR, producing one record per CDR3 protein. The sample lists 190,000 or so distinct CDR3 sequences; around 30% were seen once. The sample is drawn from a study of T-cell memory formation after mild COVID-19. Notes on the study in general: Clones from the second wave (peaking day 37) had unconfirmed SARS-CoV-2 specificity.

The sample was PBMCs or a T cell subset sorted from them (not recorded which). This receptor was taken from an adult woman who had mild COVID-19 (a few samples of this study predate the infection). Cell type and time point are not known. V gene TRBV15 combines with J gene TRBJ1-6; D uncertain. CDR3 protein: CATSRDGSPLHF. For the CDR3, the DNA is TGTGCCACCAGCAGAGATGGTTCACCCCTCCACTTT. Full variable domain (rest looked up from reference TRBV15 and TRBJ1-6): DAMVIQNPRYQVTQFGKPVTLSCSQTLNHNVMYWYQQKSSQAPKLLFHYYDKDFNNEADTPDNFQSRRPNTSFCFLDIRSPGLGDTAMYLCATSRDGSPLHFGNGTRLTVT.